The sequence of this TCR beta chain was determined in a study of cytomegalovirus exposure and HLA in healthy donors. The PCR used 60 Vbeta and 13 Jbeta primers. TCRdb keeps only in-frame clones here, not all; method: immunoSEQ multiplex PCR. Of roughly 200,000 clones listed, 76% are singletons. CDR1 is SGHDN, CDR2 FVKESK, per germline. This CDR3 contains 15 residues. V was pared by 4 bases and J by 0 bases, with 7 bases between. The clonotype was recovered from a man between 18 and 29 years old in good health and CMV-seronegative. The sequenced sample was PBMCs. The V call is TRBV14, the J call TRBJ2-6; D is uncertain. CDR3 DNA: TGTGCCAGCAGCCCACGGGTCTCTGGGGCCAACGTCCTGACTTTC. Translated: CASSPRVSGANVLTF.